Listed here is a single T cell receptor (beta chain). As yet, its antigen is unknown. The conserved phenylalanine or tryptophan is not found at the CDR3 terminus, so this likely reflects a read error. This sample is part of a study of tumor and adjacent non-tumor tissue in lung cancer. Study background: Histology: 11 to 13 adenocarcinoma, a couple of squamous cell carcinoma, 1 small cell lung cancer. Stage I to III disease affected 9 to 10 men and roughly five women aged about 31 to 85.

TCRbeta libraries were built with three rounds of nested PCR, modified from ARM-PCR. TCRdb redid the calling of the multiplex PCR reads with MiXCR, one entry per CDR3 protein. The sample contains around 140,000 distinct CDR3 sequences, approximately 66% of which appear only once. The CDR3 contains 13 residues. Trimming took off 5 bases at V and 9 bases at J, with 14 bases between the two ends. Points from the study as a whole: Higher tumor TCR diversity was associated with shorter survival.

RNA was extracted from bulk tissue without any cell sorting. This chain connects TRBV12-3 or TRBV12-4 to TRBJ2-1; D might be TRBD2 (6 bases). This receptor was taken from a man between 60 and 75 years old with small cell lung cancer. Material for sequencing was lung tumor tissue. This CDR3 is CASSPIYGSEQFL. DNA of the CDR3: TGTGCCAGCAGTCCTATTTACGGGAGTGAGCAGTTCTTG.